This entry lists 21 T cell receptor beta chains sequenced from one sample in a study of blood T cells in healthy people across ages. Next came a second PCR, run for about 6 to 12 cycles, which used a sample-barcoded 5' primer along with a J-beta primer mix. TCRdb analysed the 5' RACE reads with MiXCR anew, one entry per CDR3 protein. The sample shows roughly 930,000 distinct CDR3 sequences, roughly 43% of them seen only once. The sample taken for sequencing was blood. Receptor source: a man aged 30-40 years in good health.

This clonotype was detected only a few times. The chain has TRBV20-1 and TRBJ1-4, with D unresolved. Trimming took 3 bases from V and 0 from J, leaving 11 bases between them. In germline, CDR1 is DFQATT, CDR2 SNEGSKA (reference sequence). This CDR3 has 15 amino acids. This CDR3 reads CSARVTAATNEKLFF. CDR3 nucleotides: TGCAGTGCTAGGGTGACGGCAGCAACTAATGAAAAACTGTTTTTT.

This clonotype showed up just a few times. The chain links TRBV18 to TRBJ1-2; D is uncertain. Germline-derived CDR1 and CDR2 are KGHSH and LQKENI. This CDR3 comprises 14 residues. Trimming cost V 2 bases and J 2 bases, with 9 bases left between them. The CDR3 sequence: CASSPMGVNYGYTF. The DNA for the CDR3 is TGTGCCAGCTCACCAATGGGAGTGAACTATGGCTACACCTTC.

This clonotype showed up just a few times. This chain connects TRBV24-1 to TRBJ2-3; maybe TRBD2 (6 bases). The V end was cut by 4 bases, the J end by 5 bases, with 21 bases between. The CDR3 contains 17 residues. Germline V gene sequence: CDR1 KGHDR, CDR2 SFDVKD. The CDR3: CATSEHGPGPGGDTQYF. The CDR3 region has the DNA TGTGCCACCAGTGAACACGGTCCGGGGCCCGGGGGAGATACGCAGTATTTT.

This rearrangement joins TRBV4-2 to TRBJ1-2, with D possibly TRBD1 on 5 matching bases. CDR3 size: 15 residues. Germline loops: CDR1 LGHNA, CDR2 YNFKEQ. Trimming cost V 0 bases and J 4 bases, with 12 bases left between them. CDR3: CASSQEGQWIYGYTF. The CDR3 nucleotides read TGTGCCAGCAGCCAAGAAGGACAATGGATCTATGGCTACACCTTC.

Ten or more counts support this clonotype. The chain joins TRBV29-1 to TRBJ1-2, with 7 bases identical to TRBD1. This CDR3 contains 13 residues. Germline CDR1 is SQVTM and CDR2 is ANQGSEA. Losses at the gene ends were 1 base for V and 1 base for J; bases not matched to a gene: 0. The CDR3 region is CSVEGQGNYGYTF. CDR3 DNA: TGCAGCGTTGAAGGACAGGGTAACTATGGCTACACCTTC.

This clonotype was seen a handful of times. The chain combines TRBV6-2 or TRBV6-3 with TRBJ2-7; 10 bases map to TRBD1. V was pared by 6 bases and J by 2 bases, with 1 base of the junction left unmatched. The CDR3 spans 13 residues. Germline lookup yields CDR1 MNHEY and CDR2 SVGEGT. In nucleotides, the CDR3 is TGTGCCAGCAGGGGACAGGGGACCTACGAGCAGTACTTC. Residues: CASRGQGTYEQYF.

This clonotype was seen ten or more times. V and J are TRBV7-2 and TRBJ2-1, with 9 bases aligning to TRBD2. V shed 5 bases, J shed 10 bases, and the junction held 12 bases outside the gene matches. This CDR3 has 15 amino acids. Per germline, CDR1 SGHTA and CDR2 FQGNSA. DNA for the CDR3: TGTGCCAGCAGCCTCCTAGCGGGGCGGTTAGCGGAGCAGTTCTTC. Protein sequence: CASSLLAGRLAEQFF.

The V gene is TRBV27, the J gene TRBJ2-1; 13 bases agree with TRBD2. Germline loops: CDR1 MNHEY, CDR2 SMNVEV (reference sequence). The V and J ends lost 4 bases and 8 bases, in that order; junction bases with no gene match: 8. The CDR3 sequence is 16 residues long. The CDR3 is CASSSYPGLAGHEQFF. Here the CDR3 DNA reads TGTGCCAGCAGTTCCTACCCGGGACTAGCGGGGCATGAGCAGTTCTTC.

This clonotype has only one observation. The junction departs from germline at one end; a sequencing error may be responsible. The rearrangement uses TRBV6-1 and TRBJ2-7; D gene unclear. The germline V gene encodes CDR1 MNHNS and CDR2 SASEGT. The CDR3 consists of 14 residues. The CDR3 DNA sequence: TGTGCCGGCAGTGACCTACGACAAGGCTCCGAGCAGTACTTC. Its translation: CAGSDLRQGSEQYF.

The rearrangement links TRBV7-2 to TRBJ2-3; perhaps TRBD2 as D (7 bases). V lost 5 bases, J lost 7 bases, and 10 bases lay in between. The CDR3 has 12 residues. CDR1 and CDR2 (germline): SGHTA, FQGNSA. The CDR3 sequence: CASSAGAYTQYF. In DNA form, the CDR3 reads TGTGCCAGCAGCGCGGGGGCGTATACGCAGTATTTT.

The chain recombines TRBV10-3 with TRBJ2-5, with TRBD2 identical over 8 bases. The CDR3 covers 14 residues. The ends lost 7 bases at V and 11 bases at J; junction bases unmatched: 15. Per germline, CDR1 ENHRY and CDR2 SYGVKD. The CDR3 reads CAITGTSGRSKQYF. CDR3 nucleotides: TGTGCCATCACGGGAACTAGCGGTCGCTCCAAGCAGTACTTC.

V usage is TRBV6-4 and J usage is TRBJ1-2; no definite D call. Germline lookup yields CDR1 MRHNA and CDR2 SNTAGT. The V end was cut by 4 bases, the J end by 2 bases, with 8 bases between. This CDR3 comprises 13 residues. The CDR3 DNA follows: TGTGCCAGCAGTGCAGAGCTAAACTATGGCTACACCTTC. The encoded protein is CASSAELNYGYTF.

J is TRBJ1-6 and V is TRBV27; D remains ambiguous. This CDR3 has 15 residues. Looked up from germline, CDR1 is MNHEY and CDR2 is SMNVEV (reference sequence). The V gene lost 6 bases and the J gene lost 7 bases, with 16 bases spanning the gap. The CDR3 nucleotides are TGTGCCAGCAGCCCGGGTGGAACCTGGAATTCACCCCTCCACTTT. Translating it yields CASSPGGTWNSPLHF.

This clonotype was detected only a few times. The gene calls are TRBV7-2 and TRBJ2-7; the D is unclear. CDR1 is SGHTA and CDR2 is FQGNSA in the germline V gene. This CDR3 has 13 amino acids. V lost 5 bases to trimming and J lost 4 bases, with 12 bases between them. For the CDR3, the DNA is TGTGCCAGCAGCCCCCTTGGCTTGTACGAGCAGTACTTC. Its translation: CASSPLGLYEQYF.

This chain links TRBV6-1 with TRBJ2-4; possibly TRBD1 for D (6 bases). The J call is doubtful: the DNA matches TRBJ2-7 better. Per germline, CDR1 MNHNS and CDR2 SASEGT. The CDR3 length is 13 residues. The CDR3 nucleotides are TGTGCCAGCAGCGCAGGGGTCTTATACGAGCAGTACTTC. Protein product: CASSAGVLYEQYF.

V and J are TRBV4-1 and TRBJ2-1, with 10 positions matching TRBD2. The CDR3 runs 17 residues. Germline V CDR1 and CDR2: MGHRA, YSYEKL. Unmatched junction bases numbered 12, after V lost 3 bases and J lost 7 bases. CDR3: CASSQTYIAGGQNEQFF. The CDR3, as DNA: TGCGCCAGCAGCCAGACCTACATAGCGGGGGGACAAAATGAGCAGTTCTTC.

The rearrangement joins TRBV10-3 to TRBJ2-5; weak D call: TRBD1 (8 bases). V was shortened by 6 bases and J by 4 bases, with 15 bases between the two germline ends. The length of the CDR3 is 14 residues. Germline CDR1 ENHRY, CDR2 SYGVKD. The CDR3 here is CAIRGQGGPETQYF. CDR3 bases: TGTGCCATCAGAGGACAGGGAGGGCCAGAGACCCAGTACTTC.

This chain connects TRBV5-1 to TRBJ2-1; D gene unclear. The V gene's germline CDR1 is SGHRS and CDR2 YFSETQ. The CDR3 length is 14 residues. Trimming left V 3 bases short and J 5 bases short, with 12 bases between. The CDR3 sequence: CASSWRLPDNEQFF. CDR3 nucleotides: TGCGCCAGCAGCTGGCGCCTACCAGACAATGAGCAGTTCTTC.

The V gene is TRBV6-5, the J gene TRBJ2-3; D perhaps matches TRBD1 (6 bases). The CDR3 sequence is 14 residues long. In germline, CDR1 is MNHEY, CDR2 SVGAGI. Trimming took off 6 bases at V and 4 bases at J, with 14 bases between the two ends. This CDR3 is CASRLTGGADTQYF. The CDR3 nucleotides are TGTGCCAGCAGATTGACAGGTGGTGCAGATACGCAGTATTTT.

J is TRBJ1-6 and V is TRBV7-2, with 9 bases fitting TRBD1. Germline trimming cut 4 bases from V and 7 bases from J; bases unmatched to any gene: 11. Germline V gene sequence: CDR1 SGHTA, CDR2 FQGNSA. The CDR3 covers 17 residues. In nucleotides, the CDR3 is TGTGCCAGCAGCTATGGGCCCGGACAGGGGAGCAATTCACCCCTCCACTTT. Residues: CASSYGPGQGSNSPLHF.

This clonotype has a handful of counts. V and J are TRBV29-1 and TRBJ2-7, with 7 bases fitting TRBD1. This CDR3 region has 12 residues. Trimming took 3 bases from V and 3 from J; bases not matched to a gene: 2. Germline V lookup: CDR1 SQVTM, CDR2 ANQGSEA. CDR3: CSVDRGNYEQYF. CDR3 coding DNA: TGCAGCGTTGACAGGGGGAACTACGAGCAGTACTTC.